These 14 T cell receptor beta chains share one sample of origin, sequenced in a study of graft-versus-host responses after intestinal transplantation. Profiled with immunoSEQ multiplex PCR; TCRdb holds only in-frame clones, not every one. The sample lists 15,000 to 20,000 clones; 75% to 95% were seen once. Source: PBMCs, taken approximately 370 days after transplant. All receptors derive from a human patient who received an intestinal transplant, so some T cells may come from the graft donor.

The chain links TRBV18 to TRBJ2-7; a weak D match, TRBD2 (6 bases). Between the trimmed V and J ends, which lost 6 bases and 3 bases, there was a span of 21 bases. Germline V gene data show CDR1 as KGHSH and CDR2 as LQKENI. This CDR3 has 16 residues. The CDR3, as DNA: TGTGCCAGCTCTCTATCACCGGGACTGCAGTACTACGAGCAGTACTTC. It translates to CASSLSPGLQYYEQYF.

V usage is TRBV7-9 and J usage is TRBJ2-1; 9 bases fit TRBD1. Trimming cost V 5 bases and J 6 bases; bases outside gene matches: 8. The CDR3 has 15 amino acids. CDR1 is SEHNR and CDR2 is FQNEAQ in the germline V gene (reference sequence). The CDR3 here is CASSHGTGFTNEQFF. CDR3 in DNA: TGTGCCAGCAGCCACGGGACAGGGTTCACCAATGAGCAGTTCTTC.

In this sample, this clone turned up a few times. The rearrangement uses TRBV7-9 and TRBJ2-3, with no clear D. The ends were cut back, 3 bases at V and 0 bases at J, with 7 bases in the middle. This CDR3 has 14 amino acids. Germline values: CDR1 SEHNR, CDR2 FQNEAQ (reference sequence). The CDR3 DNA is TGTGCCAGCAGCTTTTCAGCAAGCACAGATACGCAGTATTTT. This gives the protein CASSFSASTDTQYF.

The chain carries TRBV21-1 and TRBJ2-5; the D call of TRBD2 is as the table states it, not checked on the DNA. TRBV21-1 is marked as a pseudogene. There are 16 residues in the CDR3. The CDR3 nucleotides read TGTGCCAGCAGCAAAGATCTAGCGGGGGGTCAGAAGACCCAGTACTTC. It yields the protein CASSKDLAGGQKTQYF.

This clone appeared a single time. This chain connects TRBV2 to TRBJ2-1; D perhaps matches TRBD2 (6 bases). With 5 bases removed from V and 7 bases from J, the gap between germline ends came to 12 bases. The CDR3 spans 13 residues. Germline V gene data show CDR1 as SNHLY and CDR2 as FYNNEI. The CDR3 bases are TGTGCCAGCAGTACTAGCTCGAATAATGAGCAGTTCTTC. It codes for CASSTSSNNEQFF.

The chain is built from TRBV9 and TRBJ2-1; TRBD1 matches 10 bases. Trimming removed 7 bases from V and 6 bases from J; junction bases left unmatched: 10. Germline CDR1 is SGDLS and CDR2 is YYNGEE. The CDR3 is made up of 15 amino acids. CDR3 region: CASGVTGTGVNEQFF. The CDR3 region has the DNA TGTGCCAGCGGGGTGACCGGGACAGGGGTCAATGAGCAGTTCTTC.

CDR3 loop: CASSDRFYGYTF. CDR3 sequence (DNA): TGTGCCAGCAGCGACAGGTTCTATGGCTACACCTTC. The V gene is TRBV6-5, the J gene TRBJ1-2, with D tentatively TRBD1 (6 bases). The germline gives CDR1 MNHEY, CDR2 SVGAGI. V gave up 6 bases and J gave up 4 bases, with 9 bases separating them. CDR3 length: 12 residues.

This chain joins TRBV7-3 and TRBJ2-1; 12 nucleotides match TRBD2. The CDR3 totals 14 residues. V was clipped by 5 bases and J by 16 bases; unmatched bases: 12. Germline V gene lookup returns CDR1 SGHTA and CDR2 FQGTGA. The CDR3 nucleotides read TGTGCCAGCAGCCCAACCGCTAGCGGGAGGGCCACCTTCTTC. It specifies CASSPTASGRATFF.

In this sample, this clone turned up a few times. The chain couples TRBV6-5 to TRBJ2-2; TRBD2 matches 8 bases. Germline loops: CDR1 MNHEY, CDR2 SVGAGI. J gave up 4 bases and V 2 bases, and 3 bases lay outside the gene matches. The CDR3 is 15 amino acids. In DNA form, the CDR3 reads TGTGCCAGCAGTTACAGGCGGGGGGCCACCGGGGAGCTGTTTTTT. Protein sequence: CASSYRRGATGELFF.

The chain recombines TRBV16 with TRBJ1-1, with 9 bases fitting TRBD1. The V gene end was trimmed by 4 bases and the J gene end by 3 bases; junction bases not matched to a gene: 6. The CDR3 totals 15 residues. Germline CDR1 and CDR2: KGHSY and FQNENV. The CDR3 bases are TGTGCCAGCAGCCCCTGGACAGGGGTAGACACTGAAGCTTTCTTT. Its translation is CASSPWTGVDTEAFF.

The chain carries TRBV6-4 and TRBJ1-2; 9 bases align to TRBD1. CDR3 length: 13 amino acids. The V and J ends lost 0 bases and 7 bases, in that order; junction bases with no gene match: 0. Per the germline V gene, CDR1 is MRHNA and CDR2 is SNTAGT. CDR3 coding DNA: TGTGCCAGCAGTGACTCGGACAGGGGTGGCTACACCTTC. It specifies CASSDSDRGGYTF.

The chain combines TRBV4-2 with TRBJ1-4, with a weak D call TRBD1 (5 bases). Germline CDR1 reads LGHNA; CDR2 reads YNFKEQ. Trimming left V 3 bases short and J 4 bases short, with 12 bases between. The CDR3 totals 15 residues. The CDR3 bases are TGTGCCAGCAGCCACGCGGGGGGGGGTAATGAAAAACTGTTTTTT. Protein: CASSHAGGGNEKLFF.

The V call is TRBV6-1, the J call TRBJ1-2, with TRBD1 matching 12 bases. The CDR3 has 13 amino acids. With 8 bases clipped from V and 7 bases from J, the junction kept 5 bases outside the gene matches. Germline V gene data show CDR1 as MNHNS and CDR2 as SASEGT. CDR3: CASEGTGGFGYTF. CDR3 nucleotides: TGTGCCAGCGAGGGGACAGGGGGCTTTGGCTACACCTTC.

This clone was seen just once. The chain recombines TRBV9 with TRBJ1-1; D remains unclear. Trimming left V 0 bases short and J 5 bases short, with 8 bases between. Germline values: CDR1 SGDLS, CDR2 YYNGEE. The CDR3 is made up of 13 amino acids. CDR3 sequence reads: CASSVGGSTEAFF. CDR3 DNA: TGTGCCAGCAGCGTAGGAGGTTCGACTGAAGCTTTCTTT.